These T cell receptor beta chains were read from a single sample in a study of regulatory T cells in long-lasting Graves disease. Each CDR3 protein is one row after TCRdb ran MiXCR on the multiplex PCR reads. The table lists around 450,000 distinct CDR3 sequences, about 15% of them singletons. These same records also appear under a second study, on T cells in Graves' hyperthyroidism and ophthalmopathy.

The input for sequencing was peripheral blood mononuclear cells (PBMCs), taken at new diagnosis, from a patient treated with antithyroid drugs. The receptors originated from a woman aged 30 to 39 with Graves disease. The CDR3 runs from the conserved cysteine through the conserved F or W. The D gene is left open where the match is weak. The listing skips clone size in some rows; elsewhere it reads once, few, many or a size class.

few,TRBV4-1,TRBJ1-5,-,CASSHYSGDQPQHF,TGCGCCAGCAGCCACTATTCAGGGGATCAGCCCCAGCATTTT
many,TRBV7-8,TRBJ2-7,TRBD1,CASSIQGRHEQYF,TGTGCCAGCAGCATACAGGGGAGACACGAGCAGTACTTC
few,TRBV28,TRBJ2-2,-,CASTLSQVGGELFF,TGTGCCAGCACCCTCAGCCAAGTAGGCGGGGAGCTGTTTTTT
few,TRBV7-9,TRBJ2-7,TRBD1,CASSPQLDRGSLYF,TGTGCCAGCAGCCCTCAACTAGACAGGGGGAGCTTGTACTTC
many,TRBV20-1,TRBJ1-4,TRBD1,CSARGDRGGTNEKLFF,TGCAGTGCCAGGGGGGACAGGGGAGGAACTAATGAAAAACTGTTTTTT
few,TRBV20-1,TRBJ2-5,-,CSAGGEGDRPFEGRETQYF,TGCAGTGCTGGGGGGGAGGGGGACAGGCCTTTTGAGGGCCGGGAGACCCAGTACTTC
few,TRBV6-1,TRBJ2-6,-,CASMPGGTGANVLTF,TGTGCCAGCATGCCGGGGGGCACTGGGGCCAACGTCCTGACTTTC
once,TRBV27,TRBJ2-7,TRBD2,CASSLSWTSGRLGEQYF,TGTGCCAGCAGTTTATCTTGGACTAGCGGGAGGTTGGGAGAGCAGTACTTC
few,TRBV4-1,TRBJ2-7,-,CASSPKWTPLSSYEQYF,TGCGCCAGCAGCCCTAAGTGGACACCATTAAGCTCCTACGAGCAGTACTTC
many,TRBV6-1,TRBJ2-7,TRBD1,CASSDTWGGTGGGEQYF,TGTGCCAGCAGTGATACTTGGGGAGGGACAGGGGGCGGCGAGCAGTACTTC
many,TRBV29-1,TRBJ1-4,-,CSVERGEGEKLFF,TGCAGCGTTGAAAGGGGGGAGGGCGAAAAACTGTTTTTT
-,TRBV3-1,TRBJ2-3,TRBD2,CASSPGLAGVVDTQYF,TGTGCCAGCAGCCCGGGACTAGCGGGAGTCGTGGATACGCAGTATTTT
many,TRBV20-1,TRBJ2-7,TRBD2,CSARDLLAGFEQYF,TGCAGTGCTAGAGATTTACTAGCGGGATTCGAGCAGTACTTC
many,TRBV11-2,TRBJ2-3,TRBD2,CASSLEVTSVTQYF,TGTGCCAGCAGCTTAGAGGTGACTAGCGTTACGCAGTATTTT